Presented here are 32 T cell receptor beta chains from one specimen sequenced in a study of shared clonotypes between healthy human individuals. The method was immunoSEQ multiplex PCR; TCRdb's version includes in-frame clones alone and lacks a portion of them. The data show over a million clones, approximately 97% seen once. The specimen was naive CD4+ T cells sorted from blood. Stated subset: CD45RA+ positively selected. Receptor source: a young man in good health.

Only a few counts were recorded for this clone. The J gene is TRBJ1-2, the V gene TRBV21-1; TRBD1, the table's D call, was not compared with the DNA. TRBV21-1 is described as a pseudogene. This CDR3 has 11 amino acids. The CDR3 DNA reads TGTGCCAGCCGACAGAACTATGGCTACACCTTC. Its translation is CASRQNYGYTF.

About this clone: The sample has other DNA sequences that encode this CDR3 too. V is TRBV28 and J is TRBJ2-6, with no clear D. V lost 6 bases, J lost 0 bases, and 3 bases lay in between. CDR1 is MDHEN, CDR2 SYDVKM, per germline. CDR3 length equals 13 residues. CDR3 residues: CASRSSGANVLTF. Written as DNA, the CDR3 is TGTGCCAGCAGGAGCTCTGGGGCCAACGTCCTGACTTTC.

This chain joins TRBV28 and TRBJ2-2; the D gene could be TRBD1 or TRBD2 (6 bases each). V was trimmed by 1 base and J by 6 bases, leaving 12 bases between them. There are 15 residues in the CDR3. Germline V gene lookup returns CDR1 MDHEN and CDR2 SYDVKM. The CDR3 sequence is CASSLSGAGAGELFF. The CDR3, as DNA: TGTGCCAGCAGTTTATCGGGGGCTGGGGCCGGGGAGCTGTTTTTT.

This chain connects TRBV19 to TRBJ1-1, with D hard to call. The CDR3 sequence is 14 residues long. Trimming removed 3 bases from V and 5 bases from J, with 13 bases in between. Per the germline V gene, CDR1 is LNHDA and CDR2 is SQIVND (reference sequence). The CDR3, as DNA: TGTGCCAGTAGTATCGGCGGACTGGGGACTGAAGCTTTCTTT. It translates to CASSIGGLGTEAFF.

CDR3: CASRYLGNRATNEKLFF. CDR3 coding DNA: TGTGCCAGCAGGTACCTTGGAAACAGGGCAACTAATGAAAAACTGTTTTTT. The chain joins TRBV2 to TRBJ1-4, with D tentatively TRBD1 (6 bases). V shed 6 bases and J shed 0 bases, with 17 bases lying between them. This CDR3 is built from 17 residues. Germline lookup yields CDR1 SNHLY and CDR2 FYNNEI. The variable domain in full, with the rest retrieved from reference TRBV2 and TRBJ1-4, is EPEVTQTPSHQVTQMGQEVILRCVPISNHLYFYWYRQILGQKVEFLVSFYNNEISEKSEIFDDQFSVERPDGSNFTLKIRSTKLEDSAMYFCASRYLGNRATNEKLFFGSGTQLSVL.

Concerning this clone itself: Other DNA sequences in the sample encode the same CDR3. The chain recombines TRBV10-3 with TRBJ1-5; 7 bases agree with TRBD1. There are 15 residues in the CDR3. Per the germline V gene, CDR1 is ENHRY and CDR2 is SYGVKD. V lost 4 bases, J lost 3 bases, and 6 bases stayed unmatched. The CDR3 DNA reads TGTGCCATCAGTGGGCCGGGACAGTCCAATCAGCCCCAGCATTTT. Its protein product is CAISGPGQSNQPQHF.

This chain joins TRBV30 and TRBJ1-2, with TRBD1 identical over 8 bases. With V trimmed by 3 bases and J by 7 bases, 7 bases remained unmatched. This CDR3 is built from 13 residues. From germline, CDR1 is GTSNPN and CDR2 SVGIG (reference sequence). The CDR3 nucleotides read TGTGCCTGGAGCGCGCAGGGGGCCGGTGGCTACACCTTC. Translating it yields CAWSAQGAGGYTF.

The chain combines TRBV19 with TRBJ1-5; the D is unclear. V was pared by 6 bases and J by 9 bases, with 12 bases between. CDR1 is LNHDA and CDR2 is SQIVND in the germline V gene (reference sequence). This CDR3 region has 12 residues. CDR3 nucleotides: TGTGCCAGTAGCCTAATATGGGGGCCCCAGCATTTT. It encodes CASSLIWGPQHF.

This chain links TRBV5-6 with TRBJ2-3, with 9 bases that match TRBD1. This CDR3 has 15 amino acids. Germline values: CDR1 SGHDT, CDR2 YYEEEE. Trimming removed 3 bases from V and 2 bases from J; junction bases left unmatched: 4. The CDR3 region has the DNA TGTGCCAGCAGCTGGGGACAGGGATCCACAGATACGCAGTATTTT. It translates to CASSWGQGSTDTQYF.

The chain recombines TRBV2 with TRBJ2-5; TRBD2 matches at 8 bases. This CDR3 contains 14 residues. The germline gives CDR1 SNHLY, CDR2 FYNNEI. Trimming took 6 bases from V and 0 from J; bases not matched to a gene: 3. CDR3 region: CASRGGRYQETQYF. CDR3 sequence (DNA): TGTGCCAGCAGGGGCGGGAGGTACCAAGAGACCCAGTACTTC. Looking up the rest from reference TRBV2 and TRBJ2-5 gives the full variable domain: EPEVTQTPSHQVTQMGQEVILRCVPISNHLYFYWYRQILGQKVEFLVSFYNNEISEKSEIFDDQFSVERPDGSNFTLKIRSTKLEDSAMYFCASRGGRYQETQYFGPGTRLLVL.

This clone was found once. The J gene is TRBJ2-1, the V gene TRBV9, with TRBD2 matching 12 bases. The CDR3 spans 19 residues. The J segment lost 4 bases and the V segment lost 0 bases, leaving 11 bases of the junction unmatched. Germline values: CDR1 SGDLS, CDR2 YYNGEE. In nucleotides, the CDR3 is TGTGCCAGCAGCGTAGCTTCCGGCCTAGCGGGAGGGATTTACAATGAGCAGTTCTTC. Protein product: CASSVASGLAGGIYNEQFF.

The chain couples TRBV5-4 to TRBJ1-1, with D hard to call. Per germline, CDR1 SGHNT and CDR2 YYREEE (reference sequence). The CDR3 covers 13 residues. Trimming removed 6 bases at V and 1 base at J, with 10 bases between. DNA of the CDR3: TGTGCCAGCAACCCCCCGGGGAACACTGAAGCTTTCTTT. Translation: CASNPPGNTEAFF.

This clone was recorded only once. The gene calls are TRBV11-3 and TRBJ1-1, with TRBD1 as a possible D gene (5 bases). V lost 5 bases and J lost 1, with 8 bases in between. The CDR3 loop spans 13 amino acids. The germline V gene encodes CDR1 SGHNT and CDR2 YENEEA. The CDR3 nucleotides are TGTGCCAGCAGCCGGGACTGGAACACTGAAGCTTTCTTT. Protein product: CASSRDWNTEAFF.

This chain uses TRBV6-1 with TRBJ2-2, with a weak D call TRBD2 (6 bases). Germline loops: CDR1 MNHNS, CDR2 SASEGT. V shed 7 bases and J shed 2 bases, with 14 bases lying between them. The CDR3 covers 15 residues. CDR3 sequence: CASTAAGRNTGELFF. The CDR3 nucleotides are TGTGCCAGCACAGCGGCGGGGAGAAACACCGGGGAGCTGTTTTTT.

The table lists this clone with a count of one. The CDR3 loop is CASSLDRGLNTGELFF. The DNA of the CDR3 is TGTGCCAGCAGCCTAGACAGGGGGCTAAACACCGGGGAGCTGTTTTTT. This sequence joins TRBV5-6 and TRBJ2-2; 10 bases are shared with TRBD1. This CDR3 contains 16 residues. Trimming removed 4 bases from V and 2 bases from J; junction bases left unmatched: 5. The germline gives CDR1 SGHDT, CDR2 YYEEEE.

The chain joins TRBV28 to TRBJ2-3; TRBD1 aligns across 8 bases. This CDR3 has 15 residues. The trim removed 1 base at V and 5 bases at J, leaving 5 bases unmatched. The V gene's germline CDR1 is MDHEN and CDR2 SYDVKM. The CDR3 loop reads CASSLYQGARDTQYF. The CDR3 DNA follows: TGTGCCAGCAGTTTATATCAGGGGGCGAGAGATACGCAGTATTTT.

The chain couples TRBV6-1 to TRBJ1-2; 8 bases align to TRBD1. This CDR3 spans 18 amino acids. The germline gives CDR1 MNHNS, CDR2 SASEGT. With 4 bases clipped from V and 1 base from J, the junction kept 14 bases outside the gene matches. Written as DNA, the CDR3 is TGTGCCAGCAGTGTCGCGGTCGCAGGGGGCGCGGGTAACTATGGCTACACCTTC. Its protein is CASSVAVAGGAGNYGYTF.

The rearrangement links TRBV19 to TRBJ2-7; TRBD1 agrees at 7 bases. Losses at the gene ends were 10 bases for V and 3 bases for J; bases not matched to a gene: 12. Germline V gives CDR1 LNHDA, CDR2 SQIVND (reference sequence). The CDR3 has 14 amino acids. The CDR3 sequence: CATSNRGTVYEQYF. The CDR3 coding sequence is TGTGCCACCTCCAACAGGGGTACTGTCTACGAGCAGTACTTC.

CDR3 nucleotide sequence: TGCGCCAGCAGCTTGGATTCAGGGGGCGGCTATGGCTACACCTTC. It translates to CASSLDSGGGYGYTF. The V and J genes are TRBV5-1 and TRBJ1-2; 8 bases are shared with TRBD1. CDR1 SGHRS and CDR2 YFSETQ come from the germline V gene. The CDR3 sequence is 15 residues long. With V trimmed by 0 bases and J by 4 bases, 5 bases remained unmatched.

The chain couples TRBV30 to TRBJ2-3; the D is unclear. Trimming cost V 0 bases and J 2 bases, with 6 bases left between them. Germline V lookup: CDR1 GTSNPN, CDR2 SVGIG (reference sequence). The CDR3 is 13 residues long. CDR3 nucleotides: TGTGCCTGGAGTGTATCCGTCACAGATACGCAGTATTTT. Translation gives CAWSVSVTDTQYF. Full variable domain (missing parts from reference TRBV30 and TRBJ2-3): SQTIHQWPATLVQPVGSPLSLECTVEGTSNPNLYWYRQAAGRGLQLLFYSVGIGQISSEVPQNLSASRPQDRQFILSSKKLLLSDSGFYLCAWSVSVTDTQYFGPGTRLTVL.

This clone showed up just a few times. This sample includes further DNA sequences coding for the same CDR3. The V gene is TRBV5-1, the J gene TRBJ2-3, with unresolved D. This CDR3 has 12 residues. Germline lookup yields CDR1 SGHRS and CDR2 YFSETQ. V lost 0 bases and J lost 6, with 5 bases in between. The CDR3 coding sequence is TGCGCCAGCAGCTTGGAAGGGGATACGCAGTATTTT. It translates to CASSLEGDTQYF. The full variable domain, completed using reference TRBV5-1 and TRBJ2-3, is KAGVTQTPRYLIKTRGQQVTLSCSPISGHRSVSWYQQTPGQGLQFLFEYFSETQRNKGNFPGRFSGRQFSNSRSEMNVSTLELGDSALYLCASSLEGDTQYFGPGTRLTVL.

The chain employs TRBV5-4 and TRBJ2-1; D may correspond to TRBD1 or TRBD2 (6 bases each). The CDR3 loop spans 16 amino acids. The V gene lost 3 bases and the J gene lost 5 bases, with 18 bases spanning the gap. Germline CDR1 SGHNT, CDR2 YYREEE (reference sequence). CDR3 DNA sequence: TGTGCCAGCAGCTCGCCGAGGGGGGAAGCTCACAATGAGCAGTTCTTC. Translation: CASSSPRGEAHNEQFF.

The chain recombines TRBV18 with TRBJ2-2, with D possibly being TRBD2 (6 bases). V was pared by 0 bases and J by 4 bases, with 18 bases between. This CDR3 contains 18 residues. Germline lookup yields CDR1 KGHSH and CDR2 LQKENI. The DNA of the CDR3 is TGTGCCAGCTCACCACCCATAGGGGTTCTAGCGAGCACCGGGGAGCTGTTTTTT. It encodes CASSPPIGVLASTGELFF. Based on the CDR3 plus reference TRBV18 and TRBJ2-2, the full variable domain is NAGVMQNPRHLVRRRGQEARLRCSPMKGHSHVYWYRQLPEEGLKFMVYLQKENIIDESGMPKERFSAEFPKEGPSILRIQQVVRGDSAAYFCASSPPIGVLASTGELFFGEGSRLTVL.

This chain links TRBV18 with TRBJ2-7; 8 bases are a match to TRBD2. Germline V gene data show CDR1 as KGHSH and CDR2 as LQKENI. The CDR3 runs to 14 residues. V lost 3 bases, J lost 7 bases, and 8 bases stayed unmatched. DNA for the CDR3: TGTGCCAGCTCACCCGGGGGGGGTGACGGTGAGCAGTACTTC. Translating it yields CASSPGGGDGEQYF. Full variable domain (rest looked up from reference TRBV18 and TRBJ2-7): NAGVMQNPRHLVRRRGQEARLRCSPMKGHSHVYWYRQLPEEGLKFMVYLQKENIIDESGMPKERFSAEFPKEGPSILRIQQVVRGDSAAYFCASSPGGGDGEQYFGPGTRLTVT.

The chain joins TRBV29-1 to TRBJ1-5; D gene uncertain. V dropped 5 bases and J dropped 6 bases, with 14 bases sitting between them. The CDR3 extends over 13 amino acids. Germline-derived CDR1 and CDR2 are SQVTM and ANQGSEA. The CDR3 spells CSVLGGGSQPQHF. CDR3 DNA: TGCAGCGTTTTGGGAGGCGGGAGTCAGCCCCAGCATTTT.

The genes are TRBV18 and TRBJ2-1, with 8 bases lining up with TRBD1. This CDR3 region has 14 residues. The germline V gene encodes CDR1 KGHSH and CDR2 LQKENI. The junction had 1 base not matched to a gene; V was cut back by 2 bases and J by 4 bases. CDR3 nucleotide sequence: TGTGCCAGCTCACCATGGGACAGGTACAATGAGCAGTTCTTC. Translating gives CASSPWDRYNEQFF.

This clone was picked up one time. The CDR3 coding sequence is TGCGCCAGCAGCCACCGGGACAGGGGGGACTATGGCTACACCTTC. Translating it yields CASSHRDRGDYGYTF. V is TRBV4-1 and J is TRBJ1-2; 11 bases agree with TRBD1. This CDR3 is built from 15 residues. CDR1 is MGHRA and CDR2 is YSYEKL in the germline V gene. V trimming: 3 bases; J trimming: 3 bases; junction bases outside the gene matches: 3.

V and J are TRBV27 and TRBJ2-3, with TRBD1 as a possible D gene (6 bases). V dropped 0 bases and J dropped 2 bases, with 18 bases sitting between them. The CDR3 is made up of 18 amino acids. The germline CDR1 and CDR2 sequences are MNHEY and SMNVEV (reference sequence). The CDR3 DNA sequence: TGTGCCAGCAGTTTATCGCCCCTTACGGGGACAAACACAGATACGCAGTATTTT. Its protein is CASSLSPLTGTNTDTQYF.

V usage is TRBV29-1 and J usage is TRBJ2-3; D gene ambiguous. The V end was cut by 3 bases, the J end by 8 bases, with 6 bases between. The CDR3 runs to 10 residues. Germline assignment: CDR1 SQVTM and CDR2 ANQGSEA. The chain's CDR3 is CSVDFGTQYF. As DNA, the CDR3 is TGCAGCGTTGATTTTGGTACGCAGTATTTT.

The gene calls are TRBV5-1 and TRBJ2-1, with D unresolved. The CDR3 is 14 residues long. Germline loops: CDR1 SGHRS, CDR2 YFSETQ. With 0 bases removed from V and 5 bases from J, the gap between germline ends came to 9 bases. DNA of the CDR3: TGCGCCAGCAGCTTGGCTAATAGCAACAATGAGCAGTTCTTC. Its protein product is CASSLANSNNEQFF.

On this clone: The sample has other DNA sequences that encode this CDR3 too. This chain joins TRBV28 and TRBJ1-2; no reliable D call. Germline values: CDR1 MDHEN, CDR2 SYDVKM. CDR3 size: 13 residues. The V end was cut by 6 bases, the J end by 8 bases, with 16 bases between. The CDR3 bases are TGTGCCAGCAGCCGGACCGTGATTGGGGGCTACACCTTC. It codes for CASSRTVIGGYTF.

This clone is a singleton in its sample. The genes are TRBV6-5 and TRBJ2-7; D possibly matches TRBD1 or TRBD2 (6 bases each). CDR1 is MNHEY and CDR2 is SVGAGI in the germline V gene. CDR3 length: 15 amino acids. Trimming stripped 7 bases from V and 5 bases from J, with 21 bases between. CDR3 region: CASTRGAGAGNEQYF. The CDR3 DNA sequence: TGTGCCAGCACACGCGGGGCAGGGGCGGGTAACGAGCAGTACTTC.